This entry lists 7 T cell receptor beta chains sequenced from one sample in a study of T cells after yellow fever vaccination. TCRdb fed the 5' RACE reads into MiXCR, producing one record per CDR3 protein. The sample includes approximately 140,000 distinct CDR3 sequences, roughly 8% of them seen just once. Sample: CD4+ T cells sorted from PBMCs, taken 5 days after the yellow fever booster vaccination. These receptors all stem from a young man who received the YFV17D yellow fever vaccine.

This clonotype was detected ten times or more. The gene calls are TRBV6-6 and TRBJ2-7, with a weak D call TRBD1 (6 bases). The germline V gene has CDR1 MNHNY and CDR2 SVGAGI (reference sequence). Trimming pared 8 bases from V and 3 bases from J, leaving 14 bases between. The CDR3 covers 13 residues. The CDR3 loop is CASGVDSDYEQYF. CDR3 nucleotides: TGTGCCAGCGGGGTGGACAGCGACTACGAGCAGTACTTC.

This clonotype was seen ten or more times. The chain uses TRBV7-2 and TRBJ2-1; D possibly corresponds to TRBD1 (6 bases). Germline V gene data show CDR1 as SGHTA and CDR2 as FQGNSA. The CDR3 runs to 15 residues. The ends were cut back, 1 base at V and 0 bases at J, with 7 bases in the middle. Here the CDR3 reads CASSLDRDSYNEQFF. As DNA, the CDR3 is TGTGCCAGCAGCTTAGACAGGGACTCCTACAATGAGCAGTTCTTC.

This chain connects TRBV7-2 to TRBJ2-3, with D perhaps TRBD1 or TRBD2 (5 bases each). The CDR3 totals 14 residues. The V end was cut by 1 base, the J end by 4 bases, with 9 bases between. In germline, CDR1 is SGHTA, CDR2 FQGNSA. CDR3 protein: CASSLGLGADTQYF. The CDR3 bases are TGTGCCAGCAGCTTAGGGCTGGGGGCAGATACGCAGTATTTT.

In its sample, this clonotype was seen many times. The chain uses TRBV10-3 and TRBJ2-1; 7 nucleotides line up with TRBD1. The germline CDR1 and CDR2 sequences are ENHRY and SYGVKD. Trimming removed 0 bases from V and 5 bases from J; junction bases left unmatched: 4. This CDR3 region has 15 residues. CDR3 bases: TGTGCCATCAGTGAGTCGGGACAGAAGGACAATGAGCAGTTCTTC. Its protein is CAISESGQKDNEQFF.

V and J are TRBV12-3 or TRBV12-4 and TRBJ2-3; 13 bases are a match to TRBD2. CDR3 length: 18 residues. CDR3: CTFSSALAGGALGDTQYF. CDR3 coding DNA: TGTACCTTCAGTTCCGCACTAGCGGGAGGGGCACTGGGGGATACGCAGTATTTT.

The chain recombines TRBV7-9 with TRBJ2-7, with D uncertain. The CDR3 extends over 13 amino acids. Germline CDR1 and CDR2: SEHNR and FQNEAQ (reference sequence). Trimming cost V 2 bases and J 6 bases, with 11 bases left between them. This chain's CDR3 is CASSLLQPGEQYF. The CDR3 DNA reads as TGTGCCAGCAGCTTACTACAACCTGGCGAGCAGTACTTC.

This clonotype was seen a handful of times. The chain recombines TRBV5-1 with TRBJ2-5; TRBD2 is a possible D gene (5 bases). The germline V and J ends were trimmed by 1 base and 5 bases, with 9 bases remaining between them. The CDR3 is 13 amino acids. Germline assignment: CDR1 SGHRS and CDR2 YFSETQ. The CDR3 nucleotides are TGCGCCAGCAGCTTGACTAGGAGCGAGACCCAGTACTTC. It yields the protein CASSLTRSETQYF.